This TCR beta chain emerged from a study of naive and memory T cell subsets. Ligated cDNA underwent four rounds of PCR with nested alpha and beta constant region primers and SP2. TCRdb processed the 5' RACE reads anew with MiXCR; each CDR3 protein has one entry. The sample lists about 56,000 distinct CDR3 sequences, less than 10% occurring once. An oligonucleotide containing a UMI was ligated to the 3' end of TCR cDNA. The TCR was taken from a female donor in good health.

The DNA for the CDR3 is TGTGCCAGCAGTTACGTCGGACAGAACTATGGCTACACCTTC. It encodes CASSYVGQNYGYTF. The gene calls are TRBV6-2 or TRBV6-3 and TRBJ1-2; possible D gene TRBD1, 6 bases. This CDR3 region has 14 residues. Deletions cut 2 bases from V and 2 bases from J, with 9 bases between. The germline V gene has CDR1 MNHEY and CDR2 SVGEGT.